Below, 29 T cell receptor beta chains from the same sample are listed, as sequenced in a study of T cell responses to AZD1222 COVID-19 vaccine. Data came from immunoSEQ multiplex PCR; TCRdb stores just in-frame clones and leaves some out. Here the sample spans around 87,000 clones, just over 85% being singletons. Sequenced here: peripheral blood, sampled on day 0 of AZD1222 vaccination. Receptors were obtained from an adult in good health.

This rearrangement joins TRBV7-9 to TRBJ2-2; TRBD1 is a possible D gene (6 bases). This CDR3 is 15 amino acids long. Germline CDR1 SEHNR, CDR2 FQNEAQ (reference sequence). The V end lost 6 bases, the J end lost 4 bases, and 15 bases lay between the germline ends. As DNA, the CDR3 is TGTGCCAGCAGAAAGGACAGCTATGCCACCGGGGAGCTGTTTTTT. This gives the protein CASRKDSYATGELFF.

The V gene is TRBV19, the J gene TRBJ1-1; maybe TRBD1 (5 bases). The V gene's germline CDR1 is LNHDA and CDR2 SQIVND (reference sequence). Trimming removed 3 bases from V and 4 bases from J, with 9 bases in between. The CDR3 totals 13 residues. In nucleotides, the CDR3 is TGTGCCAGTAGTATCAGTCAGGGCACTGAAGCTTTCTTT. Its protein is CASSISQGTEAFF.

This sequence joins TRBV15 and TRBJ2-3; 8 nucleotides agree with TRBD2. J lost 0 bases, V lost 3 bases, and 5 bases had no gene match. Germline CDR1 is LNHNV and CDR2 is YYDKDF (reference sequence). CDR3 length: 16 amino acids. CDR3 amino acids: CATSRRSGTSTDTQYF. CDR3 coding DNA: TGTGCCACCAGCAGGCGTAGCGGGACAAGCACAGATACGCAGTATTTT.

This chain connects TRBV27 to TRBJ1-2, with D perhaps TRBD1 (5 bases). This CDR3 region has 14 residues. Trimming left V 7 bases short and J 5 bases short, with 17 bases between. Germline CDR1 MNHEY, CDR2 SMNVEV (reference sequence). The CDR3 nucleotides are TGTGCCAGCAAGGTCGCACCGGGGCCATATGGCTACACCTTC. This translates into CASKVAPGPYGYTF.

The chain links TRBV6-6 to TRBJ1-1; 10 nucleotides align to TRBD1. Germline values: CDR1 MNHNY, CDR2 SVGAGI (reference sequence). CDR3 size: 16 residues. V shed 5 bases, J shed 3 bases, and the junction held 9 bases outside the gene matches. The CDR3 sequence is CASSRRDRGGDTEAFF. Here the CDR3 DNA reads TGTGCCAGCAGTCGCCGGGACAGGGGAGGGGACACTGAAGCTTTCTTT.

This chain connects TRBV5-8 to TRBJ2-3; 9 nucleotides agree with TRBD1. The CDR3 is 15 amino acids. The junction had 15 bases not matched to a gene; V was cut back by 10 bases and J by 6 bases. Germline loops: CDR1 SGHTS, CDR2 YDEGEE. As DNA, the CDR3 is TGTGCCGGTACAGTGGGACAGGGTATGTCGGATACGCAGTATTTT. Translation gives CAGTVGQGMSDTQYF.

The gene calls are TRBV7-2 and TRBJ1-2; 7 nucleotides agree with TRBD1. CDR1 and CDR2 from the germline V gene are SGHTA and FQGNSA. The CDR3 is made up of 14 amino acids. Trimming at V came to 3 bases and at J to 3 bases, leaving 4 bases not matched to a gene. This CDR3 is CASSLTGNDYGYTF. The DNA of the CDR3 is TGTGCCAGCAGCTTGACAGGGAACGACTATGGCTACACCTTC.

Concerning this clone itself: The sample contains more than one DNA sequence encoding this CDR3. The J gene is TRBJ1-6, the V gene TRBV2, with D perhaps matching TRBD1 (5 bases). The CDR3 spans 12 residues. V shed 6 bases and J shed 10 bases, with 10 bases lying between them. Germline values: CDR1 SNHLY, CDR2 FYNNEI. The CDR3 region has the DNA TGTGCCAGCAGAGGGGACCGCTCACCCCTCCACTTT. This sequence encodes CASRGDRSPLHF.

There are a few counts of this clone. V and J are TRBV10-2 and TRBJ2-7; 13 nucleotides agree with TRBD2. J gave up 6 bases and V 8 bases, and 10 bases lay outside the gene matches. This CDR3 comprises 15 residues. Germline CDR1 and CDR2: WSHSY and SAAADI. CDR3 residues: CASGGTLAGGSEQYF. In DNA, the CDR3 is TGCGCCAGCGGGGGGACACTAGCGGGAGGGAGCGAGCAGTACTTC.

The V gene is TRBV11-2, the J gene TRBJ2-2; D gene unclear. CDR1 is SGHAT, CDR2 FQNNGV, per germline. This CDR3 region has 14 residues. With 6 bases removed from V and 5 bases from J, the gap between germline ends came to 13 bases. CDR3 in DNA: TGTGCCAGCAGTCTCCGGAGATCGACCGGGGAGCTGTTTTTT. Translation gives CASSLRRSTGELFF.

The chain couples TRBV3-1 (or the pseudogene TRBV3-2) to TRBJ2-2; D might be TRBD1 (6 bases). Germline values: CDR1 LGHDT, CDR2 YNNKEL (reference sequence). V lost 2 bases and J lost 5, with 18 bases in between. This CDR3 region has 17 residues. The CDR3 region has the DNA TGTGCCAGCAGCCAACGTCTGAGGGGGTCAAGGACCGGGGAGCTGTTTTTT. Translated, it gives CASSQRLRGSRTGELFF.

V gene TRBV3-1 (or the pseudogene TRBV3-2) combines with J gene TRBJ1-2; possibly TRBD1 for D (5 bases). V was clipped by 4 bases and J by 2 bases, with 11 bases between them. CDR3 length: 14 residues. Germline CDR1 LGHDT, CDR2 YNNKEL (reference sequence). CDR3 loop: CASSRAGRNYGYTF. The CDR3, as DNA: TGTGCCAGCAGCCGGGCGGGGCGGAACTATGGCTACACCTTC.

V and J are TRBV7-2 and TRBJ2-5; D may be TRBD1 or TRBD2 (5 bases each). V lost 5 bases, J lost 6 bases, and 16 bases lay in between. The CDR3 is 14 amino acids. Germline lookup yields CDR1 SGHTA and CDR2 FQGNSA. CDR3 nucleotide sequence: TGTGCCAGCAGCCCGACGGGACGGGAACAGACCCAGTACTTC. Translated, it gives CASSPTGREQTQYF.

V gene TRBV19 combines with J gene TRBJ1-4; tentative D call: TRBD1 (5 bases). This CDR3 spans 16 amino acids. CDR1 LNHDA and CDR2 SQIVND come from the germline V gene (reference sequence). With 7 bases removed from V and 0 bases from J, the gap between germline ends came to 15 bases. Here the CDR3 reads CASNLQVTATNEKLFF. For the CDR3, the DNA is TGTGCCAGTAACCTACAGGTCACTGCAACTAATGAAAAACTGTTTTTT.

The chain recombines TRBV6-5 with TRBJ2-1, with D perhaps matching TRBD2 (5 bases). The CDR3 spans 15 residues. Per the germline V gene, CDR1 is MNHEY and CDR2 is SVGAGI. V lost 7 bases and J lost 3, with 16 bases in between. In nucleotides, the CDR3 is TGTGCCAGCACGGTGGGTGCGGGCAACTACAATGAGCAGTTCTTC. It is translated as CASTVGAGNYNEQFF.

This rearrangement joins TRBV30 to TRBJ2-5; D might be TRBD1 or TRBD2, each matching 7 bases. In germline, CDR1 is GTSNPN, CDR2 SVGIG (reference sequence). V was clipped by 3 bases and J by 1 base, with 15 bases between them. The CDR3 contains 15 residues. The CDR3 loop is CAWSRGGRGQETQYF. CDR3 sequence (DNA): TGTGCCTGGAGCAGGGGGGGCAGGGGCCAAGAGACCCAGTACTTC.

This clone was counted between two and nine times. For the CDR3, the DNA is TGTGCCAGCAGTTCGCAGGGGATGATTAATGAAAAACTGTTTTTT. The encoded protein is CASSSQGMINEKLFF. The chain uses TRBV28 and TRBJ1-4; D may be TRBD1 (6 bases). Deletions cut 4 bases from V and 4 bases from J, with 13 bases between. Germline lookup yields CDR1 MDHEN and CDR2 SYDVKM. The CDR3 spans 15 residues.

This clone was recorded only once. This chain uses TRBV5-5 with TRBJ2-5, with D possibly matching TRBD2 (5 bases). Germline-derived CDR1 and CDR2 are SGHKS and YYEKEE (reference sequence). The CDR3 is made up of 13 amino acids. The germline V and J ends were trimmed by 1 base and 3 bases, with 7 bases remaining between them. The CDR3 here is CASSLPGKETQYF. CDR3 DNA: TGTGCCAGCAGCTTGCCGGGGAAAGAGACCCAGTACTTC.

The V gene is TRBV19, the J gene TRBJ1-1, with D possibly being TRBD1 (5 bases). Germline-derived CDR1 and CDR2 are LNHDA and SQIVND (reference sequence). V was cut by 8 bases and J by 0 bases, with 13 bases left in between. The CDR3 totals 14 residues. CDR3 amino acids: CASGRQSMNTEAFF. The CDR3 nucleotides are TGTGCCAGTGGAAGACAGTCCATGAACACTGAAGCTTTCTTT.

This chain connects TRBV10-1 to TRBJ2-1; TRBD2 matches at 9 bases. With 4 bases clipped from V and 10 bases from J, the junction kept 8 bases outside the gene matches. CDR1 WNHNN and CDR2 SYGVQD come from the germline V gene (reference sequence). This CDR3 has 14 residues. CDR3: CASSASGGPGEQFF. DNA of the CDR3: TGCGCCAGCAGTGCCAGCGGGGGGCCGGGGGAGCAGTTCTTC.

The chain uses TRBV5-1 and TRBJ1-1; D call uncertain. Deletions cut 4 bases from V and 0 bases from J, with 10 bases between. Germline assignment: CDR1 SGHRS and CDR2 YFSETQ. The CDR3 is made up of 14 amino acids. CDR3 bases: TGCGCCAGCAGCGTCAGTTTCATGAACACTGAAGCTTTCTTT. Encoded protein: CASSVSFMNTEAFF.

The V call is TRBV6-6, the J call TRBJ1-1; the D is unclear. The germline CDR1 and CDR2 sequences are MNHNY and SVGAGI (reference sequence). Trimming took off 2 bases at V and 3 bases at J, with 10 bases between the two ends. The CDR3 runs to 14 residues. The CDR3 loop reads CASSYGLSYTEAFF. The DNA for the CDR3 is TGTGCCAGCAGTTACGGTTTAAGTTACACTGAAGCTTTCTTT.

The V gene is TRBV5-1, the J gene TRBJ2-7; possible D gene TRBD1, 5 bases. The germline gives CDR1 SGHRS, CDR2 YFSETQ. This CDR3 contains 12 residues. V was shortened by 0 bases and J by 5 bases, with 6 bases between the two germline ends. The CDR3 DNA follows: TGCGCCAGCAGCTTGGCAGGGAACGAGCAGTACTTC. This translates into CASSLAGNEQYF. Together with reference TRBV5-1 and TRBJ2-7, the CDR3 gives the full variable domain: KAGVTQTPRYLIKTRGQQVTLSCSPISGHRSVSWYQQTPGQGLQFLFEYFSETQRNKGNFPGRFSGRQFSNSRSEMNVSTLELGDSALYLCASSLAGNEQYFGPGTRLTVT.

The rearrangement links TRBV7-9 to TRBJ2-3; 10 bases are shared with TRBD2. The V segment lost 6 bases and the J segment 4 bases; nucleotides outside the gene matches: 7. From germline, CDR1 is SEHNR and CDR2 FQNEAQ (reference sequence). The CDR3 totals 15 residues. The CDR3 sequence: CASSRSGGAADTQYF. The CDR3 nucleotides read TGTGCCAGCAGTAGAAGCGGGGGGGCAGCAGATACGCAGTATTTT.

The V and J genes are TRBV29-1 and TRBJ2-3, with a possible D match to TRBD1 (5 bases). From germline, CDR1 is SQVTM and CDR2 ANQGSEA. The CDR3 runs 17 residues. V lost 5 bases and J lost 1, with 22 bases in between. CDR3 bases: TGCAGCGTTTGGTCGCTGGGTCAGGGCCCCCGCACAGATACGCAGTATTTT. It translates to CSVWSLGQGPRTDTQYF.

This chain uses TRBV18 with TRBJ2-5; 11 bases map to TRBD1. J was trimmed by 7 bases and V by 3 bases; bases with no gene match: 13. Germline-derived CDR1 and CDR2 are KGHSH and LQKENI. This CDR3 region has 17 residues. DNA of the CDR3: TGTGCCAGCTCACCCGGACAGGGGGCTATGTCCGAAGGGACCCAGTACTTC. It specifies CASSPGQGAMSEGTQYF.

CDR3: CASSFGHYGYTF. In DNA, the CDR3 is TGTGCCAGCAGCTTTGGACACTATGGCTACACCTTC. The chain is built from TRBV7-8 and TRBJ1-2; D is uncertain. The CDR3 consists of 12 residues. Trimming pared 3 bases from V and 3 bases from J, leaving 5 bases between. The germline V gene encodes CDR1 SGHVS and CDR2 FQNEAQ.

The chain couples TRBV29-1 to TRBJ2-7; possibly TRBD1 for D (5 bases). CDR1 and CDR2 (germline): SQVTM, ANQGSEA. With 4 bases removed from V and 5 bases from J, the gap between germline ends came to 18 bases. The CDR3 is made up of 14 amino acids. As DNA, the CDR3 is TGCAGCGTTGGCATCGTAGGGGTAAACCACGAGCAGTACTTC. It translates to CSVGIVGVNHEQYF.

The chain has TRBV2 and TRBJ2-6, with D tentatively TRBD1 (5 bases). V dropped 11 bases and J dropped 2 bases, with 16 bases sitting between them. The CDR3 spans 15 residues. Germline V gives CDR1 SNHLY, CDR2 FYNNEI. DNA for the CDR3: TGTGCCTCCCGTGTAGGGGAAGCTGGGGCCAACGTCCTGACTTTC. This encodes CASRVGEAGANVLTF.